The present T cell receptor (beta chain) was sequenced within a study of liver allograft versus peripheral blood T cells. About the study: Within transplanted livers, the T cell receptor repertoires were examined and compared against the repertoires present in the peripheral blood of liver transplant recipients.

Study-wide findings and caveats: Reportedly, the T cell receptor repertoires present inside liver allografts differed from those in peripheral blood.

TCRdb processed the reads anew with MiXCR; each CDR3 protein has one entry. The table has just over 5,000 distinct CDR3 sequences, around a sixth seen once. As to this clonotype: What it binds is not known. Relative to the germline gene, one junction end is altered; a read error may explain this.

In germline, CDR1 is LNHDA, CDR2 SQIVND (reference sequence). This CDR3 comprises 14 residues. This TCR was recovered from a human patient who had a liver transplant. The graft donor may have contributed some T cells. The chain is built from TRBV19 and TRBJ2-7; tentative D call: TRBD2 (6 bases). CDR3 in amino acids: CASSMGGPINDQYF. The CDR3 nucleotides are TGTGCCAGTAGTATGGGGGGACCCATTAACGATCAGTACTTC.